At least ten counts were recorded for the clone carrying this T cell receptor (beta chain). Its antigen remains unidentified. This sample is part of a study of Graves' ophthalmopathy and Graves' hyperthyroidism. Study-level background: Blood was drawn at initial diagnosis, before any treatment.

CDR3 length: 14 residues. Germline V gives CDR1 LNHDA, CDR2 SQIVND (reference sequence). Trimming took off 8 bases at V and 7 bases at J, with 18 bases between the two ends. The study amplified TCR beta CDR3 regions using RNA transcripts. HTBI-primed RT-PCR formed the first round, and a multiplex PCR formed the second. MiXCR, applied by TCRdb to the multiplex PCR reads, yields one record per CDR3 protein. The sample contains approximately 460,000 distinct CDR3 sequences, around 14% of which appear only once. Study outcomes and limitations: An 81.08% specificity and 85% to 90% sensitivity were achieved by a 13-signature model that separated ophthalmopathy from stable hyperthyroidism. Ophthalmopathy progression prediction by the model yielded a sensitivity of about 71% and a specificity of around 72%. Also, most clonotypes expanded in the thyroid above 0.001 frequency appeared in blood.

The specimen sequenced was blood. This TCR derives from a woman in her twenties or thirties with Graves' ophthalmopathy. V is TRBV19 and J is TRBJ1-5; D gene ambiguous. Here the CDR3 reads CASRLGSGNQPQHF. The CDR3 DNA sequence: TGTGCCAGTCGCCTAGGGTCGGGGAACCAGCCCCAGCATTTT.